A selection of T cell receptor beta chains follows, all from one sample in a study of human T cells and chemical hapten exposure. TCRdb redid the calling of the RACE reads with MiXCR, one entry per CDR3 protein. The table has 350,000 or so distinct CDR3 sequences, around 7% seen once. The sequencing used whole blood, collected in connection with sensitization to the hapten diphenylcyclopropenone (DPC). The receptors shown here come from a woman aged 18-29 years with alopecia areata. Some clones in this sample may be carry-over from other donors' samples. The CDR3 runs from the conserved cysteine through the conserved F or W. A D gene is named only where the DNA matches it firmly. Expanded clones get a size class; other rows say once, few or many, or leave the size out.

abundance: many; d_gene: NA; j_gene: TRBJ1-5; v_gene: TRBV28; CDR3nt: TGTGCCAGCAGCAAAAAAGGGACACAACGGGGCAATCAGCCCCAGCATTTT; CDR3aa: CASSKKGTQRGNQPQHF
abundance: few; d_gene: TRBD1; j_gene: TRBJ2-7; v_gene: TRBV6-5; CDR3nt: TGTGCCAGCAGTTACGACGAGTCGACAGGGATCCACGAGCAGTACTTC; CDR3aa: CASSYDESTGIHEQYF
abundance: NA; d_gene: TRBD1; j_gene: TRBJ1-1; v_gene: TRBV11-1; CDR3nt: TGTGCCAGCAGCTGGGGGACAGCCACGAACACTGAAGCTTTCTTT; CDR3aa: CASSWGTATNTEAFF
abundance: few; d_gene: NA; j_gene: TRBJ2-1; v_gene: TRBV18; CDR3nt: TGTGCCAGCTCACCTACAAGGGACAATGAGCAGTTCTTC; CDR3aa: CASSPTRDNEQFF
abundance: many; d_gene: NA; j_gene: TRBJ1-6; v_gene: TRBV27; CDR3nt: TGTGCCAGCAGTTTAGGCCCCGGGGCAGCAATTAATTCACCCCTCCACTTT; CDR3aa: CASSLGPGAAINSPLHF
abundance: many; d_gene: TRBD1; j_gene: TRBJ2-7; v_gene: TRBV25-1; CDR3nt: TGTGCCAGCAGTGAATCCCCGACAGGGGGCATGGGGCAGTACTTC; CDR3aa: CASSESPTGGMGQYF
abundance: NA; d_gene: NA; j_gene: TRBJ1-2; v_gene: TRBV14; CDR3nt: TGTGCCAGCAGCCAAAATTTCCGGGGAGGCTATGGCTACACCTTC; CDR3aa: CASSQNFRGGYGYTF
abundance: few; d_gene: NA; j_gene: TRBJ1-1; v_gene: TRBV15; CDR3nt: TGTGCCACCAGCGGTACTTTGATGAACACTGAAGCTTTCTTT; CDR3aa: CATSGTLMNTEAFF
abundance: few; d_gene: TRBD1; j_gene: TRBJ1-5; v_gene: TRBV12-3/TRBV12-4; CDR3nt: TGTGCCAGCACCAAGAGACAGGGGGCGAATCAGCCCCAGCATTTT; CDR3aa: CASTKRQGANQPQHF
abundance: few; d_gene: TRBD2; j_gene: TRBJ2-1; v_gene: TRBV20-1; CDR3nt: TGCAGTGCTATCGGCGGGGGTAACAATGAGCAGTTCTTC; CDR3aa: CSAIGGGNNEQFF
abundance: NA; d_gene: TRBD2; j_gene: TRBJ2-1; v_gene: TRBV29-1; CDR3nt: TGCAGCGTAGCCGGGACTAGCGGGGAGATTACTAACAATGAGCAGTTCTTC; CDR3aa: CSVAGTSGEITNNEQFF
abundance: NA; d_gene: NA; j_gene: TRBJ1-2; v_gene: TRBV4-3; CDR3nt: TGCGCCAGCAGCCAGTTAACAGATACGGGTGGCTACACCTTC; CDR3aa: CASSQLTDTGGYTF
abundance: NA; d_gene: TRBD2; j_gene: TRBJ2-1; v_gene: TRBV6-2/TRBV6-3; CDR3nt: TGTGCCAGCAGACGACTAGCGGGGCCATACAATGAGCAGTTCTTC; CDR3aa: CASRRLAGPYNEQFF
abundance: many; d_gene: TRBD1; j_gene: TRBJ2-7; v_gene: TRBV14; CDR3nt: TGTGCCAGCAGCCAAGCCGACAGGGGCTACGAGCAGTACTTC; CDR3aa: CASSQADRGYEQYF
abundance: many; d_gene: TRBD2; j_gene: TRBJ2-1; v_gene: TRBV7-9; CDR3nt: TGTGCCAGCAGCCCATCTAGCGGGGGGGCTGGGCAGTTCTTC; CDR3aa: CASSPSSGGAGQFF
abundance: many; d_gene: NA; j_gene: TRBJ2-7; v_gene: TRBV12-3/TRBV12-4; CDR3nt: TGTGCCAGCAGTACCTCCTACGAGCAGTACTTC; CDR3aa: CASSTSYEQYF
abundance: NA; d_gene: NA; j_gene: TRBJ2-1; v_gene: TRBV7-2; CDR3nt: TGTGCCAGCAGCTTAGGTTCCCCGACGGAGCAGTTCTTC; CDR3aa: CASSLGSPTEQFF
abundance: NA; d_gene: NA; j_gene: TRBJ1-2; v_gene: TRBV2; CDR3nt: TGTGCCAGCAGTGAAGCGTGGCAGGGACGCTATGGCTACACCTTC; CDR3aa: CASSEAWQGRYGYTF